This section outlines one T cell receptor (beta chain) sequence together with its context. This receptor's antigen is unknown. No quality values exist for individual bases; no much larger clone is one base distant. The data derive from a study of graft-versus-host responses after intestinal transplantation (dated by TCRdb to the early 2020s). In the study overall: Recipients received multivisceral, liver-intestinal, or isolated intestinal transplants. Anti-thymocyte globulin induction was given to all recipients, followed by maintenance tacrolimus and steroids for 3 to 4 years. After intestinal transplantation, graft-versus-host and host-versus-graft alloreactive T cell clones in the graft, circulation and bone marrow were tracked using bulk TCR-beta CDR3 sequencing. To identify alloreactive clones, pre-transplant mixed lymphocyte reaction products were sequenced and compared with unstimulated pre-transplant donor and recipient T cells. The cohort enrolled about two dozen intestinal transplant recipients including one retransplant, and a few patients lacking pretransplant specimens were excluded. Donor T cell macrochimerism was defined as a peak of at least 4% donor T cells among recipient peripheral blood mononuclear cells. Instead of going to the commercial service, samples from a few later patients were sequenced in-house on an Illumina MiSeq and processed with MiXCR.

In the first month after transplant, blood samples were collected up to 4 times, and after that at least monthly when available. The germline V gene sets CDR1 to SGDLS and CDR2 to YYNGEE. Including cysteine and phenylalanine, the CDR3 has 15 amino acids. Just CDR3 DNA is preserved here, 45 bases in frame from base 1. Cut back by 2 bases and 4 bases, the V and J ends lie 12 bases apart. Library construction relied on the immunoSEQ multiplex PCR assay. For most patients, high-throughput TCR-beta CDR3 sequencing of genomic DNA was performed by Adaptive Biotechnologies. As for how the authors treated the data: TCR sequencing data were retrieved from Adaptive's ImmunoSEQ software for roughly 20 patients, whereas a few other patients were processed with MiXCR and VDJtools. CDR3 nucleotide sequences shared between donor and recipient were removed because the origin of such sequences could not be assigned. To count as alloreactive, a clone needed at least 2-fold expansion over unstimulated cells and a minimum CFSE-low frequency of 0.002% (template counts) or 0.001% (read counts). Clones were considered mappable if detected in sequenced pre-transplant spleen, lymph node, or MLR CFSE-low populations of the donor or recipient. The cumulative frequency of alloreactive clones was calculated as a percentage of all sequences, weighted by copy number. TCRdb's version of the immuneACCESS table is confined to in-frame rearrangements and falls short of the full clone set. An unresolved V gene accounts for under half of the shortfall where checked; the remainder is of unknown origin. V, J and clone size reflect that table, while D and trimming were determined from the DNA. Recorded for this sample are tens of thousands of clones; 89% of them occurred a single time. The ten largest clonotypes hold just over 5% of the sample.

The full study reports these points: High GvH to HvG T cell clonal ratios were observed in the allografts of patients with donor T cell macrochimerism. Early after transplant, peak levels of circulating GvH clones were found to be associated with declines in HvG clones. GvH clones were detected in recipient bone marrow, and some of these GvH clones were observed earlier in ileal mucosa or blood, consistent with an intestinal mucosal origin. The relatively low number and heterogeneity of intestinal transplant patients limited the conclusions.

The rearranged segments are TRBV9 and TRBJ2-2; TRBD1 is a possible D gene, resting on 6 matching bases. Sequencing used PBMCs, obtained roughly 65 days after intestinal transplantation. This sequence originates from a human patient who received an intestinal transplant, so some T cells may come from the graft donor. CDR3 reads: CASSVQGPPTGELFF. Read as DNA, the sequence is TGTGCCAGCAGCGTTCAGGGGCCCCCCACCGGGGAGCTGTTTTTT.